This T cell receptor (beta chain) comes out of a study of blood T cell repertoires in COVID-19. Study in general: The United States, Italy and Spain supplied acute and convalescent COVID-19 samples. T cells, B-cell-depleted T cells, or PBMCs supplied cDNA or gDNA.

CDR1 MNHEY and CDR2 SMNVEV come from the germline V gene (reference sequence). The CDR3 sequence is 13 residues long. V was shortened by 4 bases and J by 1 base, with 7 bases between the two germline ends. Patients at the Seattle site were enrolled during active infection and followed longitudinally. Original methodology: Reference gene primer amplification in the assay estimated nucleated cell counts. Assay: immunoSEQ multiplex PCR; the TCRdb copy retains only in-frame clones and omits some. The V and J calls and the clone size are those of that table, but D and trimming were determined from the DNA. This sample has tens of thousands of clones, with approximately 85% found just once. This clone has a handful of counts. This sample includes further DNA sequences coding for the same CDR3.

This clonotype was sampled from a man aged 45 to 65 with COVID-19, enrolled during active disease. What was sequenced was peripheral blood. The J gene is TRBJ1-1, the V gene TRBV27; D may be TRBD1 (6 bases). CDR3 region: CASSYRENTEAFF. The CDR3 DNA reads TGTGCCAGCAGTTACAGGGAGAACACTGAAGCTTTCTTT.